One and the same sample provided the 10 T cell receptor beta chains below, sequenced in a study of blood T cells in healthy people across ages. For the second PCR, which ran for roughly 7 to 11 cycles, a sample-barcoded 5' primer and a J-beta primer mix were used. Via MiXCR, TCRdb re-called the 5' RACE reads, giving one row per CDR3 protein. The table lists a few hundred thousand distinct CDR3 sequences, 50% to 60% of them singletons. The sequencing input was blood. The source is a man between 60 and 70 years old in good health.

The count of this clonotype is one. This chain uses TRBV9 with TRBJ2-1; D is unclear. This CDR3 comprises 15 residues. V shed 3 bases and J shed 6 bases, with 16 bases lying between them. The germline V gene has CDR1 SGDLS and CDR2 YYNGEE. This CDR3 reads CASSALNATGNEQFF. The CDR3 nucleotides are TGTGCCAGCAGCGCCCTAAACGCGACCGGCAATGAGCAGTTCTTC.

The CDR3 nucleotides read TGTGCCAGCAGTCCTTTTAGCACAGATACGCAGTATTTT. Translated: CASSPFSTDTQYF. J is TRBJ2-3 and V is TRBV12-3 or TRBV12-4; D is undetermined. The CDR3 is made up of 13 amino acids. V lost 5 bases to trimming and J lost 0 bases, with 6 bases between them.

The genes are TRBV27 and TRBJ2-7, with a possible D match to TRBD2 (5 bases). The ends were cut back, 5 bases at V and 0 bases at J, with 14 bases in the middle. This CDR3 contains 15 residues. CDR1 and CDR2 (germline): MNHEY, SMNVEV (reference sequence). As DNA, the CDR3 is TGTGCCAGCAGTAAAAGGAGGCAGAGCTCCTACGAGCAGTACTTC. It encodes CASSKRRQSSYEQYF.

This chain joins TRBV7-2 and TRBJ2-4, with TRBD2 as a possible D gene (6 bases). Gene TRBJ2-7 matches the end of the DNA better, so the J call may be wrong. CDR1 and CDR2 from the germline V gene are SGHTA and FQGNSA. The CDR3 has 14 amino acids. The CDR3 region has the DNA TGTGCCAGCAGCTCCTCTGGGGGGTGGAACGAGCAGTACTTC. Amino acids: CASSSSGGWNEQYF.

The J gene is TRBJ2-1, the V gene TRBV24-1, with 9 bases lining up with TRBD2. This CDR3 is built from 15 residues. CDR1 is KGHDR, CDR2 SFDVKD, per germline. Trimming removed 5 bases from V and 3 bases from J; junction bases left unmatched: 4. The CDR3 DNA sequence: TGTGCCACCAGTGGGGCGGGGGGGTACTACAATGAGCAGTTCTTC. Its protein is CATSGAGGYYNEQFF.

The chain combines TRBV20-1 with TRBJ2-7; tentatively, D is TRBD2 (7 bases). V shed 3 bases and J shed 5 bases, with 14 bases lying between them. This CDR3 is 13 amino acids long. Per germline, CDR1 DFQATT and CDR2 SNEGSKA (reference sequence). The CDR3 reads CSASTWGGDEQYF. Written as DNA, the CDR3 is TGCAGTGCTAGTACGTGGGGGGGCGACGAGCAGTACTTC.

This clonotype has only a few counts. V is TRBV12-3 or TRBV12-4 and J is TRBJ2-1, with D tentatively TRBD1 (6 bases). The ends were cut back, 7 bases at V and 10 bases at J, with 23 bases in the middle. The CDR3 has 15 residues. Here the CDR3 reads CASTEGDARQLEQFF. The CDR3 DNA reads TGTGCCAGCACCGAGGGGGATGCCCGGCAGTTGGAGCAGTTCTTC.

About this clonotype: The junction and the germline gene differ at one end; a read error may be behind it. The chain joins TRBV7-7 to TRBJ2-5; TRBD2 might be the D (6 bases). Germline V gene lookup returns CDR1 SSHAT and CDR2 FNYEAQ (reference sequence). This CDR3 is built from 15 residues. CDR3 region: CASTLGGGSQETQYF. The CDR3 coding sequence is TGTGCTAGCACCCTGGGAGGAGGATCCCAAGAGACCCAGTACTTC.

In DNA, the CDR3 is TGCAGCGTGTCGGACAGGGGGCCTAGCGGGGAGCTGTTTTTT. This codes for CSVSDRGPSGELFF. The gene calls are TRBV29-1 and TRBJ2-2; 11 bases align to TRBD1. The CDR3 is 14 amino acids. Unmatched junction bases numbered 7, after V lost 6 bases and J lost 7 bases. Germline V CDR1 and CDR2: SQVTM, ANQGSEA.

The V and J genes are TRBV7-6 and TRBJ1-5, with D maybe TRBD1 (5 bases). The CDR3 totals 17 residues. The germline gives CDR1 SGHVS, CDR2 FNYEAQ. The V end lost 2 bases, the J end lost 0 bases, and 14 bases lay between the germline ends. CDR3 loop: CASSLSPPGSSNQPQHF. DNA of the CDR3: TGTGCCAGCAGCTTATCTCCCCCAGGGTCTAGCAATCAGCCCCAGCATTTT.